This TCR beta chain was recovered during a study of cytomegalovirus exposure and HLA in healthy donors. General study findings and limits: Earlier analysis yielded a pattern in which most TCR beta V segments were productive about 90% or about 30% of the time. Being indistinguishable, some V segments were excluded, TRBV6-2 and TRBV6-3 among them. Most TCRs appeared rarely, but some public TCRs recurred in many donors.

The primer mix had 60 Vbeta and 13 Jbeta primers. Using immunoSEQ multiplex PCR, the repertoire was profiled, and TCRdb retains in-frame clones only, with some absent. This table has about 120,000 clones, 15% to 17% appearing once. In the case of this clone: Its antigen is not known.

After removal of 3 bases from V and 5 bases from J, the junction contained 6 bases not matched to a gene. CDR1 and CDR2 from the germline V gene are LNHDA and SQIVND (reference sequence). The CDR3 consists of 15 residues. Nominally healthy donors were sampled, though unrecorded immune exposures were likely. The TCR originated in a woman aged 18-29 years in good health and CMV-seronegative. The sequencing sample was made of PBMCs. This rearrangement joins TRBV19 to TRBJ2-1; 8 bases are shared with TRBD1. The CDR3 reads CASSIGQGLNNEQFF. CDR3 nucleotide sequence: TGTGCCAGTAGTATCGGACAGGGATTGAACAATGAGCAGTTCTTC.